Following are 29 T cell receptor beta chains from one sample sequenced in a study of T cells after yellow fever vaccination. TCRdb reanalysed the 5' RACE reads using MiXCR and keeps one entry per CDR3 protein. Among 100,000 to 150,000 distinct CDR3 sequences listed, around 9.8% were seen once. The sample here was CD8+ T cells sorted from PBMCs, taken on the day of the yellow fever booster vaccination. Receptors were obtained from a young man who received the YFV17D yellow fever vaccine.

The rearrangement uses TRBV19 and TRBJ2-6; 11 bases are shared with TRBD2. With V trimmed by 5 bases and J by 2 bases, 5 bases remained unmatched. The V gene's germline CDR1 is LNHDA and CDR2 SQIVND (reference sequence). This CDR3 contains 17 residues. The CDR3 spells CASSPMTSGTGANVLTF. CDR3 DNA: TGTGCCAGTAGTCCGATGACTAGCGGGACTGGGGCCAACGTCCTGACTTTC.

This chain links TRBV10-3 with TRBJ1-5; TRBD1 is a possible D gene (6 bases). Germline V lookup: CDR1 ENHRY, CDR2 SYGVKD. V was cut by 1 base and J by 0 bases, with 7 bases left in between. The length of the CDR3 is 15 residues. Here the CDR3 reads CAISELTGSNQPQHF. The CDR3 DNA is TGTGCCATCAGTGAGTTGACAGGTAGCAATCAGCCCCAGCATTTT.

This clonotype has a count of ten or more. V is TRBV3-1 and J is TRBJ2-7, with TRBD1 identical over 9 bases. The J segment lost 4 bases and the V segment lost 3 bases, leaving 4 bases of the junction unmatched. From germline, CDR1 is LGHDT and CDR2 YNNKEL (reference sequence). This CDR3 comprises 14 residues. The CDR3 loop reads CASSHRDRAYEQYF. The CDR3, as DNA: TGTGCCAGCAGCCATCGGGACAGGGCGTACGAGCAGTACTTC.

Ten or more counts support this clonotype. CDR3 sequence (DNA): TGTGCCATCAGTGATACCCTTCAAGAGACCCAGTACTTC. Translating gives CAISDTLQETQYF. The rearrangement links TRBV10-3 to TRBJ2-5; unclear D gene. This CDR3 has 13 amino acids. Trimming removed 3 bases at V and 2 bases at J, with 7 bases between. Germline V gene lookup returns CDR1 ENHRY and CDR2 SYGVKD.

The chain links TRBV12-5 to TRBJ2-3; TRBD1 matches 7 bases. This CDR3 has 15 residues. V shed 8 bases, J shed 6 bases, and the junction held 14 bases outside the gene matches. Germline-derived CDR1 and CDR2 are LGHNT and FRNRAP. CDR3 DNA sequence: TGTGCTAGTTCCCCGACAGGGTTTGATTTGGATACGCAGTATTTT. Its translation is CASSPTGFDLDTQYF.

The chain joins TRBV6-1 to TRBJ2-2, with TRBD1 identical over 8 bases. J lost 7 bases, V lost 3 bases, and 7 bases had no gene match. Looked up from germline, CDR1 is MNHNS and CDR2 is SASEGT. This CDR3 is built from 15 residues. The CDR3 region is CASSDRAGGNGELFF. CDR3 coding DNA: TGTGCCAGCAGTGACCGGGCAGGGGGCAACGGGGAGCTGTTTTTT.

This clonotype was observed a handful of times. This chain connects TRBV10-3 to TRBJ1-1; 8 positions agree with TRBD1. Germline lookup yields CDR1 ENHRY and CDR2 SYGVKD. Unmatched junction bases numbered 2, after V lost 5 bases and J lost 3 bases. The CDR3 spans 13 residues. In nucleotides, the CDR3 is TGTGCCATCAGTTCGGGACAGGACACTGAAGCTTTCTTT. Its translation: CAISSGQDTEAFF.

This clonotype has more than one count but fewer than ten. The chain has TRBV7-6 and TRBJ2-5; weak D call: TRBD2 (6 bases). V lost 1 base and J 5 bases, leaving 11 bases between the germline ends. This CDR3 region has 14 residues. Germline CDR1 is SGHVS and CDR2 is FNYEAQ. Written as DNA, the CDR3 is TGTGCCAGCAGCTTAGAACTAGCCTACGAGACCCAGTACTTC. Residues: CASSLELAYETQYF.

The genes are TRBV7-9 and TRBJ2-6; no clear D gene. Trimming removed 1 base at V and 0 bases at J, with 10 bases between. The CDR3 has 17 amino acids. Germline loops: CDR1 SEHNR, CDR2 FQNEAQ (reference sequence). The CDR3 protein is CASSLEAGSSGANVLTF. The CDR3 DNA is TGTGCCAGCAGCTTAGAGGCCGGTAGCTCTGGGGCCAACGTCCTGACTTTC.

The V and J genes are TRBV3-1 and TRBJ1-6, with a weak D call TRBD1 (6 bases). Looked up from germline, CDR1 is LGHDT and CDR2 is YNNKEL (reference sequence). The CDR3 runs 14 residues. V lost 4 bases to trimming and J lost 6 bases, with 10 bases between them. The CDR3 nucleotides are TGTGCCAGCAGCCCGGACAGTTCTAATTCACCCCTCCACTTT. Its protein product is CASSPDSSNSPLHF. The full variable domain, rest sourced from reference TRBV3-1 and TRBJ1-6, is DTAVSQTPKYLVTQMGNDKSIKCEQNLGHDTMYWYKQDSKKFLKIMFSYNNKELIINETVPNRFSPKSPDKAHLNLHINSLELGDSAVYFCASSPDSSNSPLHFGNGTRLTVT.

The chain has TRBV12-3 or TRBV12-4 and TRBJ1-2, with 10 bases fitting TRBD1. The CDR3 contains 14 residues. The J segment lost 7 bases and the V segment lost 7 bases, leaving 9 bases of the junction unmatched. CDR3 bases: TGTGCCAGCACCTCGACAGGGGGCGACGGTGGCTACACCTTC. Translating it yields CASTSTGGDGGYTF.

CDR3 nucleotide sequence: TGCGCCAGCAAGGGGGGTAATGAAAAACTGTTTTTT. This encodes CASKGGNEKLFF. The gene calls are TRBV4-1 and TRBJ1-4, with a tentative D call TRBD1 (6 bases). The germline V gene encodes CDR1 MGHRA and CDR2 YSYEKL. V lost 7 bases to trimming and J lost 4 bases, with 7 bases between them. The CDR3 extends over 12 amino acids.

This clonotype was seen only a few times. The chain combines TRBV29-1 with TRBJ2-3; D remains ambiguous. V was cut by 5 bases and J by 0 bases, with 6 bases left in between. This CDR3 spans 12 amino acids. In germline, CDR1 is SQVTM, CDR2 ANQGSEA. The CDR3 loop reads CSVLTSTDTQYF. The CDR3 nucleotides read TGCAGCGTTCTCACGAGCACAGATACGCAGTATTTT.

The J gene is TRBJ2-3, the V gene TRBV7-9, with D uncertain. CDR1 and CDR2 from the germline V gene are SEHNR and FQNEAQ (reference sequence). The CDR3 spans 14 residues. V lost 1 base and J 6 bases, leaving 11 bases between the germline ends. The CDR3: CASSLGRPLDTQYF. CDR3 nucleotides: TGTGCCAGCAGCTTAGGTAGGCCGTTGGATACGCAGTATTTT.

The chain couples TRBV6-6 to TRBJ2-1, with 10 positions matching TRBD1. J gave up 7 bases and V 5 bases, and 8 bases lay outside the gene matches. CDR1 MNHNY and CDR2 SVGAGI come from the germline V gene (reference sequence). This CDR3 region has 15 residues. The DNA of the CDR3 is TGTGCCAGCAGTCTTCCTACGGGACAGGGGAATGAGCAGTTCTTC. Translating it yields CASSLPTGQGNEQFF.

This clonotype came up a few times. This chain joins TRBV29-1 and TRBJ1-2; 7 nucleotides agree with TRBD1. This CDR3 region has 15 residues. CDR1 is SQVTM, CDR2 ANQGSEA, per germline. Trimming removed 0 bases from V and 0 bases from J; junction bases left unmatched: 4. The CDR3: CSVEDRDRANYGYTF. The CDR3 DNA reads as TGCAGCGTTGAAGATCGTGACAGGGCTAACTATGGCTACACCTTC.

This clonotype was observed a few times. The chain uses TRBV2 and TRBJ2-3; TRBD2 is a possible D gene (6 bases). Trimming stripped 8 bases from V and 8 bases from J, with 17 bases between. Per the germline V gene, CDR1 is SNHLY and CDR2 is FYNNEI. This CDR3 has 13 residues. Here the CDR3 reads CASGRLLGGTQYF. CDR3 in DNA: TGTGCCAGCGGTCGACTCCTGGGAGGTACGCAGTATTTT.

The chain links TRBV5-2 to TRBJ1-2; the D call of TRBD1 is as the table states it, not checked on the DNA. TRBV5-2 is termed a pseudogene. The CDR3 has 13 amino acids. This CDR3 is CASNSQGWNGYTF. In nucleotides, the CDR3 is TGTGCCAGCAACTCACAGGGATGGAATGGCTACACCTTC.

The V call is TRBV25-1, the J call TRBJ2-3; D may be TRBD2 (6 bases). There are 16 residues in the CDR3. Per germline, CDR1 MGHDK and CDR2 SYGVNS. V was pared by 1 base and J by 1 base, with 12 bases between. This CDR3 is CASSELYGTGTDTQYF. DNA of the CDR3: TGTGCCAGCAGTGAATTGTATGGGACTGGCACAGATACGCAGTATTTT.

This clonotype was seen only a few times. The chain links TRBV6-6 to TRBJ1-1; TRBD1 matches at 8 bases. The CDR3 has 14 residues. The V and J ends lost 4 bases and 11 bases, in that order; junction bases with no gene match: 12. Per the germline V gene, CDR1 is MNHNY and CDR2 is SVGAGI (reference sequence). This chain's CDR3 is CASSSPTKRDRAFF. For the CDR3, the DNA is TGTGCCAGCAGTTCTCCGACAAAACGGGACAGGGCTTTCTTT.

This clonotype was detected a few times. The chain links TRBV7-2 to TRBJ2-7, with 9 bases matching TRBD2. CDR3 length: 16 amino acids. The germline gives CDR1 SGHTA, CDR2 FQGNSA. V shed 7 bases and J 0 bases; nucleotides not matched to a gene: 10. CDR3 nucleotide sequence: TGTGCCAGCACCCCGCCGGATAGCGGGGGCTCCTACGAGCAGTACTTC. Translated, it gives CASTPPDSGGSYEQYF. The full variable domain, completed using reference TRBV7-2 and TRBJ2-7, is GAGVSQSPSNKVTEKGKDVELRCDPISGHTALYWYRQSLGQGLEFLIYFQGNSAPDKSGLPSDRFSAERTGGSVSTLTIQRTQQEDSAVYLCASTPPDSGGSYEQYFGPGTRLTVT.

The chain uses TRBV5-1 and TRBJ2-3, with 9 bases fitting TRBD2. In germline, CDR1 is SGHRS, CDR2 YFSETQ. CDR3 size: 16 residues. Losses at the gene ends were 2 bases for V and 2 bases for J; bases not matched to a gene: 6. CDR3 sequence reads: CASSFQTSGVTDTQYF. DNA for the CDR3: TGCGCCAGCAGCTTCCAGACTAGCGGCGTCACAGATACGCAGTATTTT. The full variable domain, in which reference TRBV5-1 and TRBJ2-3 provide the parts outside the CDR3, is KAGVTQTPRYLIKTRGQQVTLSCSPISGHRSVSWYQQTPGQGLQFLFEYFSETQRNKGNFPGRFSGRQFSNSRSEMNVSTLELGDSALYLCASSFQTSGVTDTQYFGPGTRLTVL.

In its sample, this clonotype was seen many times. As DNA, the CDR3 is TGTGCCAGCAGCAACGAGCGGCGGGTGAACGGGGATACGCAGTATTTT. Translation gives CASSNERRVNGDTQYF. This chain links TRBV5-6 with TRBJ2-3; D is possibly TRBD2 (5 bases). The CDR3 is 16 residues long. The germline V gene has CDR1 SGHDT and CDR2 YYEEEE. V was shortened by 4 bases and J by 6 bases, with 21 bases between the two germline ends.

The chain joins TRBV28 to TRBJ1-3, with a possible D match to TRBD1 (6 bases). CDR3 length equals 15 residues. Germline CDR1 is MDHEN and CDR2 is SYDVKM. The ends were cut back, 6 bases at V and 0 bases at J, with 12 bases in the middle. CDR3 residues: CASRRDTYSGNTIYF. Here the CDR3 DNA reads TGTGCCAGCAGACGGGACACTTACTCTGGAAACACCATATATTTT.

This clonotype was counted at least ten times. The J gene is TRBJ2-7, the V gene TRBV6-2 or TRBV6-3, with 7 bases lining up with TRBD1. Germline assignment: CDR1 MNHEY and CDR2 SVGEGT. V was pared by 4 bases and J by 3 bases, with 6 bases of the junction left unmatched. This CDR3 region has 14 residues. CDR3 region: CASSFNRDSYEQYV. CDR3 DNA sequence: TGTGCCAGCAGTTTCAACCGGGACAGCTACGAGCAGTACGTC.

In its sample, this clonotype was seen many times. CDR3 DNA sequence: TGCAGTGCTAGTGAGGGACGGGACACCGGGGAGCTGTTTTTT. Translating it yields CSASEGRDTGELFF. The chain combines TRBV20-1 with TRBJ2-2, with D perhaps being TRBD1 or TRBD2 (5 bases each). Germline-derived CDR1 and CDR2 are DFQATT and SNEGSKA (reference sequence). The CDR3 loop spans 14 amino acids. The V gene lost 3 bases and the J gene lost 3 bases, with 11 bases spanning the gap.

This clonotype was detected once. This sequence joins TRBV4-2 and TRBJ2-1, with 9 bases identical to TRBD1. Losses at the gene ends were 0 bases for V and 3 bases for J; bases not matched to a gene: 3. Germline CDR1 is LGHNA and CDR2 is YNFKEQ. The CDR3 runs 16 residues. CDR3 protein: CASSQEGDRVYNEQFF. The CDR3 DNA reads as TGTGCCAGCAGCCAAGAGGGGGACAGGGTCTACAATGAGCAGTTCTTC.

This clonotype was recorded at least ten times. J is TRBJ2-1 and V is TRBV7-6; TRBD1 aligns across 11 bases. Germline CDR1 reads SGHVS; CDR2 reads FNYEAQ. The V segment lost 0 bases and the J segment 7 bases; nucleotides outside the gene matches: 5. The CDR3 consists of 16 residues. This CDR3 reads CASSLAGTGGVNEQFF. In nucleotides, the CDR3 is TGTGCCAGCAGCTTAGCCGGGACAGGGGGTGTTAATGAGCAGTTCTTC.

This clonotype was seen more than once but under ten times. This rearrangement joins TRBV5-1 to TRBJ1-1; 9 bases align to TRBD1. J gave up 4 bases and V 4 bases, and 11 bases lay outside the gene matches. From germline, CDR1 is SGHRS and CDR2 YFSETQ. The CDR3 length is 16 residues. CDR3 region: CASSRTRTGDPTEAFF. DNA of the CDR3: TGCGCCAGCAGCCGGACCCGGACAGGGGATCCCACTGAAGCTTTCTTT.